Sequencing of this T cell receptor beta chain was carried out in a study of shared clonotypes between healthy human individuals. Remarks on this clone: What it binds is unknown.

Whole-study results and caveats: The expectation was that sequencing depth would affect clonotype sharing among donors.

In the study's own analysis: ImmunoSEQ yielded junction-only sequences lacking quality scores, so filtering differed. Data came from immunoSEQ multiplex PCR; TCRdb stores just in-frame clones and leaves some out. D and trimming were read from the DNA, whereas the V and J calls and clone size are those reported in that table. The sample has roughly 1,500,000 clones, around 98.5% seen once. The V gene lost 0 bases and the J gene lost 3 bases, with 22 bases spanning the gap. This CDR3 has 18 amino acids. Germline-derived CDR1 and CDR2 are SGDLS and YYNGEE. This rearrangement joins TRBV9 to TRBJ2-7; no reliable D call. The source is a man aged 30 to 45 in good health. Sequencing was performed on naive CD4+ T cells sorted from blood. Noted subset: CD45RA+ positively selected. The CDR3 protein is CASSVGPNSPKIGYEQYF. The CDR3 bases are TGTGCCAGCAGCGTAGGTCCTAACTCCCCCAAAATTGGCTACGAGCAGTACTTC.